This T cell receptor (beta chain) was profiled in a study of blood T cell repertoires in COVID-19. Study-wide context: Samples taken during acute and convalescent COVID-19 were collected in the United States, Italy and Spain.

The method was immunoSEQ multiplex PCR; TCRdb's version includes in-frame clones alone and lacks a portion of them. The top ten hold under 4.5% of the sample, which has fewer than 250,000 clones, roughly 81% seen once. This CDR3 spans 13 amino acids. Looked up from germline, CDR1 is SGHTA and CDR2 is FQGNSA. The ends were cut back, 10 bases at V and 8 bases at J, with 15 bases in the middle. V is TRBV7-2 and J is TRBJ2-6; TRBD1 is a possible D gene (6 bases). The material sequenced was peripheral blood. This clonotype was sampled from a man aged 45-60 years with acute or convalescent COVID-19. CDR3 protein: CATLQGETNVLTF. For the CDR3, the DNA is TGTGCCACCTTACAGGGTGAGACCAACGTCCTGACTTTC. The entire variable domain, with the rest obtained from reference TRBV7-2 and TRBJ2-6, is as follows: GAGVSQSPSNKVTEKGKDVELRCDPISGHTALYWYRQSLGQGLEFLIYFQGNSAPDKSGLPSDRFSAERTGGSVSTLTIQRTQQEDSAVYLCATLQGETNVLTFGAGSRLTVL.